A single sample gave rise to the 27 T cell receptor beta chains below, sequenced in a study of Ad26.COV2.S vaccination and SARS-CoV-2 variants (dated by TCRdb to the early 2020s). The method behind the library was the immunoSEQ multiplex PCR assay. The table comes from immuneACCESS by way of TCRdb, which keeps in-frame sequences with V and J called. Part of the clones is missing from these tables; in studies checked, under half for an unresolved V gene and the rest for unknown reasons. The sample table contains about 410,000 clones; only one count was recorded for approximately 91% of them. The ten largest account for 1.5% to 2% of the sample. Reading the label with the study, this specimen's treatment or condition is: about 20 received Ad26.COV2.S at low or high dose, single or two shots; about five received placebo; per-sample allocation not given. Repertoires of vaccine and placebo recipients were sequenced from samples collected on day 63 after the first injection.

The sample in question was peripheral blood, obtained in a trial of Ad26.COV2.S vaccine versus placebo. Receptors were obtained from a person aged 18-65 years who received the Ad26.COV2.S COVID-19 vaccine or a placebo.

Details on this clone: Other DNA sequences in this sample translate to the same CDR3. The genes are TRBV4-1 and TRBJ1-5; TRBD1 is a possible D gene (6 bases). V lost 0 bases and J lost 6, with 6 bases in between. This CDR3 region has 13 residues. CDR1 and CDR2 from the germline V gene are MGHRA and YSYEKL. CDR3 residues: CASSQDRGQPQHF. The CDR3 bases are TGCGCCAGCAGCCAAGACAGGGGTCAGCCCCAGCATTTT.

As concerns this clone: Different DNA sequences within this sample yield the same CDR3. The chain uses TRBV12-3 or TRBV12-4 and TRBJ2-1; D is uncertain. The CDR3 contains 12 residues. Trimming took 1 base from V and 4 from J, leaving 2 bases between them. This CDR3 reads CASSLGYNEQFF. In DNA form, the CDR3 reads TGTGCCAGCAGTTTAGGTTACAATGAGCAGTTCTTC.

V and J are TRBV7-3 and TRBJ2-2; perhaps TRBD1 as D (6 bases). This CDR3 contains 13 residues. Germline V gene lookup returns CDR1 SGHTA and CDR2 FQGTGA. Trimming shortened V by 5 bases and J by 4 bases, and 8 bases separated the two germline ends. CDR3 residues: CASSGGATGELFF. The CDR3, as DNA: TGTGCCAGCAGCGGGGGCGCCACCGGGGAGCTGTTTTTT.

The chain is built from TRBV5-1 and TRBJ2-7; D remains ambiguous. The V gene's germline CDR1 is SGHRS and CDR2 YFSETQ. Trimming stripped 0 bases from V and 0 bases from J, with 7 bases between. This CDR3 comprises 14 residues. The CDR3 reads CASSLVINSYEQYF. The CDR3 bases are TGCGCCAGCAGCTTGGTGATCAACTCCTACGAGCAGTACTTC.

V usage is TRBV29-1 and J usage is TRBJ2-7, with a tentative D call TRBD2 (6 bases). The CDR3 runs 13 residues. CDR1 SQVTM and CDR2 ANQGSEA come from the germline V gene. Trimming removed 3 bases at V and 4 bases at J, with 13 bases between. The CDR3 DNA reads TGCAGCGTTGAGGAGGGGACCCATTACGAGCAGTACTTC. Protein sequence: CSVEEGTHYEQYF.

V and J are TRBV5-6 and TRBJ2-5, with unresolved D. Trimming removed 4 bases at V and 0 bases at J, with 4 bases between. The CDR3 has 12 residues. CDR1 and CDR2 (germline): SGHDT, YYEEEE. CDR3 sequence: CASSPDQETQYF. As DNA, the CDR3 is TGTGCCAGCAGCCCGGACCAAGAGACCCAGTACTTC.

The chain employs TRBV10-1 and TRBJ2-5; no definite D call. The CDR3 loop spans 15 amino acids. Per germline, CDR1 WNHNN and CDR2 SYGVQD (reference sequence). V dropped 7 bases and J dropped 7 bases, with 22 bases sitting between them. The CDR3 is CASTPVRESVGTQYF. The CDR3 nucleotides read TGCGCCAGCACCCCGGTTAGGGAAAGTGTCGGGACCCAGTACTTC.

The chain combines TRBV10-3 with TRBJ1-3; D might be TRBD1 (5 bases). Per germline, CDR1 ENHRY and CDR2 SYGVKD. The ends were cut back, 4 bases at V and 4 bases at J, with 14 bases in the middle. This CDR3 region has 15 residues. The chain's CDR3 is CAISGAPGRGNTIYF. As DNA, the CDR3 is TGTGCCATCAGTGGGGCCCCAGGGCGAGGAAACACCATATATTTT.

In the case of this clone: This sample includes further DNA sequences coding for the same CDR3. The gene calls are TRBV9 and TRBJ2-3, with 10 bases lining up with TRBD2. The trim removed 0 bases at V and 3 bases at J, leaving 7 bases unmatched. The CDR3 is 17 residues long. The germline V gene encodes CDR1 SGDLS and CDR2 YYNGEE. In DNA, the CDR3 is TGTGCCAGCAGCGTAGATCCTAGCGGGAGACTGACAGATACGCAGTATTTT. Protein: CASSVDPSGRLTDTQYF.

This chain links TRBV28 with TRBJ1-1, with a tentative D call TRBD1 (5 bases). Germline values: CDR1 MDHEN, CDR2 SYDVKM. V lost 5 bases, J lost 1 base, and 14 bases lay in between. This CDR3 has 15 residues. The CDR3: CASSPTGAGNTEAFF. The CDR3 DNA sequence: TGTGCCAGCAGTCCCACAGGTGCGGGGAACACTGAAGCTTTCTTT.

In this sample, this clone turned up a few times. The chain has TRBV19 and TRBJ2-3; D might be TRBD2 (7 bases). Germline V gene sequence: CDR1 LNHDA, CDR2 SQIVND (reference sequence). The V gene lost 5 bases and the J gene lost 3 bases, with 18 bases spanning the gap. CDR3 length equals 16 residues. This chain's CDR3 is CASSANGGATTDTQYF. CDR3 nucleotide sequence: TGTGCCAGTAGTGCCAATGGGGGGGCGACGACAGATACGCAGTATTTT.

V and J are TRBV7-6 and TRBJ2-7, with TRBD1 matching over 7 bases. The CDR3 runs 18 residues. The V segment lost 1 base and the J segment 1 base; nucleotides outside the gene matches: 13. From germline, CDR1 is SGHVS and CDR2 FNYEAQ. DNA for the CDR3: TGTGCCAGCAGCTTAGAAGGGACAGACCAAGTAAAATCCTACGAGCAGTACTTC. This codes for CASSLEGTDQVKSYEQYF.

The chain combines TRBV10-3 with TRBJ2-3, with 8 nucleotides matching TRBD2. The germline CDR1 and CDR2 sequences are ENHRY and SYGVKD. Germline trimming cut 9 bases from V and 5 bases from J; bases unmatched to any gene: 4. CDR3 size: 12 residues. The CDR3 nucleotides are TGTGCCATTGGACTAGCTGAAGATACGCAGTATTTT. Its translation is CAIGLAEDTQYF.

Here the CDR3 DNA reads TGTGCCTGGAGTCGTCTAGCGGGAGTAGGAACCGGGGAGCTGTTTTTT. It codes for CAWSRLAGVGTGELFF. This rearrangement joins TRBV30 to TRBJ2-2; 10 nucleotides match TRBD2. CDR1 and CDR2 from the germline V gene are GTSNPN and SVGIG (reference sequence). The CDR3 contains 16 residues. J lost 5 bases, V lost 2 bases, and 8 bases had no gene match.

The chain uses TRBV11-2 and TRBJ2-7, with a possible D match to TRBD2 (5 bases). CDR1 is SGHAT and CDR2 is FQNNGV in the germline V gene. Trimming left V 0 bases short and J 6 bases short, with 21 bases between. The CDR3 is made up of 17 amino acids. The CDR3 spells CASSLDRGRRLNSEQYF. Written as DNA, the CDR3 is TGTGCCAGCAGCTTAGATCGGGGTCGACGCCTTAATTCCGAGCAGTACTTC.

The V and J genes are TRBV10-3 and TRBJ1-1; D is unclear. The length of the CDR3 is 11 residues. The V end was cut by 10 bases, the J end by 5 bases, with 11 bases between. Germline-derived CDR1 and CDR2 are ENHRY and SYGVKD. The CDR3, as DNA: TGTGCCAGTAACCGAGGAACTGAAGCTTTCTTT. It encodes CASNRGTEAFF.

The chain couples TRBV6-1 to TRBJ1-3; TRBD1 is a possible D gene (5 bases). V lost 3 bases to trimming and J lost 2 bases, with 11 bases between them. This CDR3 is built from 15 residues. Germline lookup yields CDR1 MNHNS and CDR2 SASEGT. CDR3 region: CASSDGGAPGNTIYF. The CDR3 coding sequence is TGTGCCAGCAGTGACGGAGGGGCCCCTGGAAACACCATATATTTT.

V is TRBV4-2 and J is TRBJ2-7; 7 nucleotides line up with TRBD1. Germline V gene data show CDR1 as LGHNA and CDR2 as YNFKEQ. V lost 4 bases, J lost 0 bases, and 12 bases stayed unmatched. This CDR3 contains 17 residues. CDR3 in amino acids: CASSLEGAGSLSYEQYF. CDR3 bases: TGTGCCAGCAGCCTAGAGGGGGCCGGTTCCCTCTCCTACGAGCAGTACTTC.

The chain joins TRBV27 to TRBJ2-3, with TRBD2 identical over 8 bases. Per the germline V gene, CDR1 is MNHEY and CDR2 is SMNVEV (reference sequence). Trimming removed 4 bases from V and 8 bases from J; junction bases left unmatched: 8. The CDR3 consists of 14 residues. The CDR3 sequence is CASSSGRAGGTQYF. DNA for the CDR3: TGTGCCAGCAGTTCCGGGAGGGCCGGGGGTACGCAGTATTTT.

This sequence joins TRBV4-1 and TRBJ2-3, with TRBD1 identical over 11 bases. The trim removed 4 bases at V and 5 bases at J, leaving 11 bases unmatched. Per the germline V gene, CDR1 is MGHRA and CDR2 is YSYEKL. The CDR3 spans 17 residues. The CDR3 loop reads CASSLRPGQGVGDTQYF. In DNA, the CDR3 is TGCGCCAGCAGCCTCCGTCCGGGACAGGGGGTTGGAGATACGCAGTATTTT.

The chain carries TRBV5-6 and TRBJ2-3; D uncertain. The CDR3 has 12 residues. Germline V gene sequence: CDR1 SGHDT, CDR2 YYEEEE. V lost 2 bases and J lost 5, with 6 bases in between. CDR3 sequence: CASSFSGDTQYF. In DNA form, the CDR3 reads TGTGCCAGCAGCTTTTCAGGAGATACGCAGTATTTT. The complete variable domain, with remaining parts taken from reference TRBV5-6 and TRBJ2-3, reads DAGVTQSPTHLIKTRGQQVTLRCSPKSGHDTVSWYQQALGQGPQFIFQYYEEEERQRGNFPDRFSGHQFPNYSSELNVNALLLGDSALYLCASSFSGDTQYFGPGTRLTVL.

CDR3 amino acids: CASSRQGNDGELFF. CDR3 nucleotides: TGTGCCAGTAGCCGACAGGGAAATGACGGGGAGCTGTTTTTT. The chain employs TRBV19 and TRBJ2-2; 7 bases match TRBD1. The V segment lost 6 bases and the J segment 7 bases; nucleotides outside the gene matches: 8. The CDR3 spans 14 residues. Germline V lookup: CDR1 LNHDA, CDR2 SQIVND (reference sequence).

This chain connects TRBV25-1 to TRBJ1-2, with D unresolved. CDR3 length: 12 residues. Trimming removed 3 bases from V and 6 bases from J, with 8 bases in between. Germline CDR1 reads MGHDK; CDR2 reads SYGVNS. CDR3 in DNA: TGTGCCAGCAGTGACATGGATAATGGCTACACCTTC. This codes for CASSDMDNGYTF.

The chain combines TRBV6-5 with TRBJ2-2; a possible D gene is TRBD2 (6 bases). Germline loops: CDR1 MNHEY, CDR2 SVGAGI. V was clipped by 6 bases and J by 5 bases, with 10 bases between them. This CDR3 region has 13 residues. Here the CDR3 DNA reads TGTGCCAGCAGACAAAGCGGGACCGGGGAGCTGTTTTTT. This translates into CASRQSGTGELFF.

The chain carries TRBV7-2 and TRBJ2-1; 8 nucleotides match TRBD1. V was pared by 5 bases and J by 9 bases, with 3 bases of the junction left unmatched. The CDR3 is made up of 12 amino acids. Germline-derived CDR1 and CDR2 are SGHTA and FQGNSA. Written as DNA, the CDR3 is TGTGCCAGCAGCCCGACAGGGGTTGAGCAGTTCTTC. It encodes CASSPTGVEQFF. Variable domain in full (rest from reference TRBV7-2 and TRBJ2-1): GAGVSQSPSNKVTEKGKDVELRCDPISGHTALYWYRQSLGQGLEFLIYFQGNSAPDKSGLPSDRFSAERTGGSVSTLTIQRTQQEDSAVYLCASSPTGVEQFFGPGTRLTVL.

The gene calls are TRBV19 and TRBJ1-2; D possibly corresponds to TRBD1 (6 bases). Germline CDR1 reads LNHDA; CDR2 reads SQIVND (reference sequence). The V end was cut by 3 bases, the J end by 1 base, with 18 bases between. The CDR3 is 17 residues long. Here the CDR3 DNA reads TGTGCCAGTAGTATGGACGACAGGAGACCTAATAACTATGGCTACACCTTC. Translation gives CASSMDDRRPNNYGYTF. The whole variable domain, filled in from reference TRBV19 and TRBJ1-2, reads DGGITQSPKYLFRKEGQNVTLSCEQNLNHDAMYWYRQDPGQGLRLIYYSQIVNDFQKGDIAEGYSVSREKKESFPLTVTSAQKNPTAFYLCASSMDDRRPNNYGYTFGSGTRLTVV.

This clone was observed a handful of times. V and J are TRBV7-3 and TRBJ2-7; either TRBD1 or TRBD2 may fit D (5 bases each). Germline lookup yields CDR1 SGHTA and CDR2 FQGTGA. Trimming stripped 5 bases from V and 4 bases from J, with 12 bases between. CDR3 length: 13 amino acids. CDR3 sequence: CASSPEEGYEQYF. CDR3 sequence (DNA): TGTGCCAGCAGCCCGGAAGAGGGGTACGAGCAGTACTTC. The full variable domain, completed using reference TRBV7-3 and TRBJ2-7, is GAGVSQTPSNKVTEKGKYVELRCDPISGHTALYWYRQSLGQGPEFLIYFQGTGAADDSGLPNDRFFAVRPEGSVSTLKIQRTERGDSAVYLCASSPEEGYEQYFGPGTRLTVT.